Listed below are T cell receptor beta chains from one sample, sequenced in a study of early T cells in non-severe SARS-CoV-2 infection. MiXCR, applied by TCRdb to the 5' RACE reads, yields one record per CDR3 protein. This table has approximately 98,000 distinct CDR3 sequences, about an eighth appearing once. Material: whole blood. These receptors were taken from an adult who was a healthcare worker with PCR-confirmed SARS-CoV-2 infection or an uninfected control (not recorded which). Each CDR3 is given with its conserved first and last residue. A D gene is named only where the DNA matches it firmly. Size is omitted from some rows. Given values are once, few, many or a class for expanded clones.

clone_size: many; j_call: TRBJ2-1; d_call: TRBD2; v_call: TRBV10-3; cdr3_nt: TGTGCCATCAGTACACTAGCGGACTCCTACAATGAGCAGTTCTTC; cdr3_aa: CAISTLADSYNEQFF
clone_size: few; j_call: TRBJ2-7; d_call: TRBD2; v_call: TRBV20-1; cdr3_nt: TGCAGTGCCCGCGGACTAGCGGGAGACGAGCAGTACTTC; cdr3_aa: CSARGLAGDEQYF
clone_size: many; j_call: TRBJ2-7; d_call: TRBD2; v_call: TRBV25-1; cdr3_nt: TGTGCCAGCAGTGAGAGCGGGGTTTACGAGCAGTACTTC; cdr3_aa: CASSESGVYEQYF
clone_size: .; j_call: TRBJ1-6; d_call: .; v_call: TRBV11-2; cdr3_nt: TGTGCCAGCAACTTAGGATGGGATTCACCCCTCCACTTT; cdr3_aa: CASNLGWDSPLHF
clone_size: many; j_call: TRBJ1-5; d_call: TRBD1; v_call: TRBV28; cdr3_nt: TGTGCCAGCAGATCCGGGACAGGGGGAATCAAGCGGCAGCCCCAGCATTTT; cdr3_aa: CASRSGTGGIKRQPQHF
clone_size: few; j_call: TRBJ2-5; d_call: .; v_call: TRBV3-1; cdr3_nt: TGTGCCAGCAGCCTTCCAGTGGGGACACAAGAGACCCAGTACTTC; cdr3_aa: CASSLPVGTQETQYF
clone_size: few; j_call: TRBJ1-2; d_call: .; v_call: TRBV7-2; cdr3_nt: TGTGCCAGCAGCCCCGGGAGGTTGGAGGGCTACACCTTC; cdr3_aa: CASSPGRLEGYTF
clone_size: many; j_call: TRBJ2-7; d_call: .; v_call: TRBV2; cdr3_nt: TGTGCCAGCAGTGAAGGCGGGAGGACAGGGAAGAACGAGCAGTACTTC; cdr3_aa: CASSEGGRTGKNEQYF
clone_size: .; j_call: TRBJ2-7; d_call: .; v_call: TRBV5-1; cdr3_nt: TGCGCCAGCAGCTTGGGGGTGGAGGCCTACGAGCAGTACTTC; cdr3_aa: CASSLGVEAYEQYF
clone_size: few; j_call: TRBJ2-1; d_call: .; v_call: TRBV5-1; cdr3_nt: TGCGCCAGCAGCTCAGCCTACAGGGACAACTACAATGAGCAGTTCTTC; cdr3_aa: CASSSAYRDNYNEQFF
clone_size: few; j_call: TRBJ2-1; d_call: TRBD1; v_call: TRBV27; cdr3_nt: TGTGCCAGCAGTGGGCGACAGGGGGTATACAATGAGCAGTTCTTC; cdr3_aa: CASSGRQGVYNEQFF
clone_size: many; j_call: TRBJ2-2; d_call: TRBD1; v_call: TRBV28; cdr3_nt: TGTGCCAGCAGATCATTAGCCCCCGGGACAGGGAACGCCGGGGAGCTGTTTTTT; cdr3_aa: CASRSLAPGTGNAGELFF
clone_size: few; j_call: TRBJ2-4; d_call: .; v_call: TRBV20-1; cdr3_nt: TGCAGTGCTCAGGACGGGTCGCTAGCCAAAAACATTCAGTACTTC; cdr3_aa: CSAQDGSLAKNIQYF
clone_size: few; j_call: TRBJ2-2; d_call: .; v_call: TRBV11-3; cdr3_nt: TGTGCCAGCAGCTTCCAAGCGGATACGAACACCGGGGAGCTGTTTTTT; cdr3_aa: CASSFQADTNTGELFF
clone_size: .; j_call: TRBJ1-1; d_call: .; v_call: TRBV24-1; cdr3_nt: TGTGCCACCAGTGATTACACGGGGAGGACTGAAGCTTTCTTT; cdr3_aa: CATSDYTGRTEAFF
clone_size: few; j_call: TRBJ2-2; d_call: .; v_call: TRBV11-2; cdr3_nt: TGTGCCAGCAGCTTAGAACAGGATCGCGTCACCGGGGAGCTGTTTTTT; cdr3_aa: CASSLEQDRVTGELFF
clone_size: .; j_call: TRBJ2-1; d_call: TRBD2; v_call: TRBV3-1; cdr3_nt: TGTGCCAGCAGCCAACCTAGCGGGAGCTACAATGAGCAGTTCTTC; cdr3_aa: CASSQPSGSYNEQFF
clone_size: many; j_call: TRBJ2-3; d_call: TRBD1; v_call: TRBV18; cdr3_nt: TGTGCCAGCTCACCCAACAGGGGTTCAGATACGCAGTATTTT; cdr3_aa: CASSPNRGSDTQYF
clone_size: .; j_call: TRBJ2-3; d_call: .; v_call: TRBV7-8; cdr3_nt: TGTGCCAGCAGCTCGTCCGGGACTCGGGCAGATACGCAGTATTTT; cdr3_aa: CASSSSGTRADTQYF
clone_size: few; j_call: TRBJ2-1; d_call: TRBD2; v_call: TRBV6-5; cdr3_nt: TGTGCCAGCAGTTACCGAGCGGGAGGGCCGGATGAGCAGTTCTTC; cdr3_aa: CASSYRAGGPDEQFF
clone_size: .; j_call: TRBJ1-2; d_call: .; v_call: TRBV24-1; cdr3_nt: TGTGCCACCAGTGGCAGGGGAAACTATGGCTACACCTTC; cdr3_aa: CATSGRGNYGYTF
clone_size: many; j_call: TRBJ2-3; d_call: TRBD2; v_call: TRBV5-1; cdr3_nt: TGCGCCAGCAGCCCGACTAGCCTCGCAAGGGATACGCAGTATTTT; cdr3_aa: CASSPTSLARDTQYF
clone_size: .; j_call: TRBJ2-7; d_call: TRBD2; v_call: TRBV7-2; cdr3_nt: TGTGCCAGCAGCCAAAGGACTAGCTCCTACGAGCAGTACTTC; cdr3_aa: CASSQRTSSYEQYF
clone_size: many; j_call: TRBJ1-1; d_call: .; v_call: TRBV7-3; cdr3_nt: TGTGCCAGCAGCTCCGTGGCGGGCACTGAAGCTTTCTTT; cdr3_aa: CASSSVAGTEAFF
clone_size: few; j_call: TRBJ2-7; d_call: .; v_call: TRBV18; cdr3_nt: TGTGCCAGCTCACCGACTAGCTACGAGCAGTACTTC; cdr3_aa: CASSPTSYEQYF
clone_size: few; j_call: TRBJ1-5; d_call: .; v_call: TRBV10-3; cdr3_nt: TGTGCCATCACGGGGGACAGCAATCAGCCCCAGCATTTT; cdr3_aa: CAITGDSNQPQHF
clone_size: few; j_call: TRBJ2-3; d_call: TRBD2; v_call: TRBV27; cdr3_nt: TGTGCCAGCCGCCCATCATTTCAACGGGGGGGCCTGGGTACGCAGTATTTT; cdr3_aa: CASRPSFQRGGLGTQYF
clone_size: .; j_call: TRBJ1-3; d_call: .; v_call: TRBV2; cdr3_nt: TGTGCCAGCAGTGCCGAAAACACCATATATTTT; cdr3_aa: CASSAENTIYF
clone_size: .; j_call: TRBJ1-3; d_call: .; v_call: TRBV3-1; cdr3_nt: TGTGCCAGCAGCCAAAACAGCGGCTCTGGAAACACCATATATTTT; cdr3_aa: CASSQNSGSGNTIYF
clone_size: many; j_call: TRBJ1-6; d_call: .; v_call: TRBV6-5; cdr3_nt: TGTGCCAGCTGCGAGGGAAATTCACCCCTCCACTTT; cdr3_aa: CASCEGNSPLHF
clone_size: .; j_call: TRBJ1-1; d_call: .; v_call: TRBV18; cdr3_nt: TGTGCCAGCTCACTCCTACCGGGAGAAAACACTGAAGCTTTCTTT; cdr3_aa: CASSLLPGENTEAFF
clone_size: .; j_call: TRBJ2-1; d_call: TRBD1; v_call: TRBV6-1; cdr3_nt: TGTGCCAGCAGTGCCGGGACAGATTTGGTGGGAGAGTTCTTC; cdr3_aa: CASSAGTDLVGEFF
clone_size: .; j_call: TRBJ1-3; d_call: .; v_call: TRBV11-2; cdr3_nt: TGTGCCAGCAGCGGCCGACAATTCTCTGGAAACACCATATATTTT; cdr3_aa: CASSGRQFSGNTIYF